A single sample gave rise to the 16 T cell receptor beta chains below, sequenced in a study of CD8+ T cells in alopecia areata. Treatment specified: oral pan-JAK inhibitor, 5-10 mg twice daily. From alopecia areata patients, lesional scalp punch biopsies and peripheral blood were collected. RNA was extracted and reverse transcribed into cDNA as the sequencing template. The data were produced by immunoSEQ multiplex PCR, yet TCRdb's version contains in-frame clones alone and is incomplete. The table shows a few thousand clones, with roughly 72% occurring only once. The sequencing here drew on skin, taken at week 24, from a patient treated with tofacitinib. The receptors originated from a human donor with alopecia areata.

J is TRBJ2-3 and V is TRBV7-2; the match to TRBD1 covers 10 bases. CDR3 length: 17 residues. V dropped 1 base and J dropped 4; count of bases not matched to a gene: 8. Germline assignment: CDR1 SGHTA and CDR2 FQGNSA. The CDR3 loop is CASSLVRGTGASDTQYF. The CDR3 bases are TGTGCCAGCAGCTTAGTGAGGGGGACAGGGGCATCAGATACGCAGTATTTT.

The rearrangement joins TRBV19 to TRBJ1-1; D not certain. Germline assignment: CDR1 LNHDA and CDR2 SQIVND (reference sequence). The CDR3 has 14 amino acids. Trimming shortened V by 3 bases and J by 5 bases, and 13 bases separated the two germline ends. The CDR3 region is CASSIWGMSTEAFF. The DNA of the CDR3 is TGTGCCAGTAGTATTTGGGGAATGAGTACTGAAGCTTTCTTT.

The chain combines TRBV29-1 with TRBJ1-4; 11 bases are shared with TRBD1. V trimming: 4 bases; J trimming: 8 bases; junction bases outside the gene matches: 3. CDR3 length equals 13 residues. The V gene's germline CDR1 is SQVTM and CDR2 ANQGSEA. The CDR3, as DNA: TGCAGCGTTGGGGACAGGGGGATCGAAAAACTGTTTTTT. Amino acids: CSVGDRGIEKLFF.

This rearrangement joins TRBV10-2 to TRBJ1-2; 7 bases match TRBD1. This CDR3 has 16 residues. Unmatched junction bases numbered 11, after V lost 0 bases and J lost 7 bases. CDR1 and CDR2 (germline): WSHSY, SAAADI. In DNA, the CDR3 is TGCGCCAGCAGTGAGTCTGCGGACAGGTTCGGAGGTGGCTACACCTTC. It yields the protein CASSESADRFGGGYTF.

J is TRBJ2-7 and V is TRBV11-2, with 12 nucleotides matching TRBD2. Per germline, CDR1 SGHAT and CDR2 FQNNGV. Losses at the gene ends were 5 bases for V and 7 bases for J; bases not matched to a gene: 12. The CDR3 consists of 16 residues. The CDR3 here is CASSVSSSGGAWEQYF. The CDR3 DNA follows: TGTGCCAGCAGCGTATCATCTAGCGGGGGGGCCTGGGAGCAGTACTTC.

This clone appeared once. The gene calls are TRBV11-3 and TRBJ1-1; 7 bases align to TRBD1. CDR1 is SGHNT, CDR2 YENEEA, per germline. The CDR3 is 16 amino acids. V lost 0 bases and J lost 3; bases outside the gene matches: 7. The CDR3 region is CASSLDKWGQHTEAFF. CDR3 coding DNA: TGTGCCAGCAGCTTAGATAAGTGGGGACAGCACACTGAAGCTTTCTTT.

The CDR3 sequence: CASSLAPGAMYEQYF. In DNA, the CDR3 is TGTGCCAGCAGCTTAGCGCCGGGAGCCATGTACGAGCAGTACTTC. The chain joins TRBV7-2 to TRBJ2-7; D might be TRBD2 (6 bases). V lost 0 bases to trimming and J lost 4 bases, with 13 bases between them. Looked up from germline, CDR1 is SGHTA and CDR2 is FQGNSA. The length of the CDR3 is 15 residues.

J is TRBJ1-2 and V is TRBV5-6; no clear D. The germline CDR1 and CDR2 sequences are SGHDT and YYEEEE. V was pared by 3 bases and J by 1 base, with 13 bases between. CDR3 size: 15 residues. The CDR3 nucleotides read TGTGCCAGCAGCTCCAGCGGAGTTTATAACTATGGCTACACCTTC. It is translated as CASSSSGVYNYGYTF. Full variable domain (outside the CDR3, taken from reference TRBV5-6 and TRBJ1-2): DAGVTQSPTHLIKTRGQQVTLRCSPKSGHDTVSWYQQALGQGPQFIFQYYEEEERQRGNFPDRFSGHQFPNYSSELNVNALLLGDSALYLCASSSSGVYNYGYTFGSGTRLTVV.

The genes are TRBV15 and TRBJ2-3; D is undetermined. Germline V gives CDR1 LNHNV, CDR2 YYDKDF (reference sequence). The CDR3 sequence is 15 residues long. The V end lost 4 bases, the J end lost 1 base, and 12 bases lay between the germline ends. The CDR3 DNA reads TGTGCCACCAGCAAACTCAGACGTGGCACAGATACGCAGTATTTT. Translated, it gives CATSKLRRGTDTQYF.

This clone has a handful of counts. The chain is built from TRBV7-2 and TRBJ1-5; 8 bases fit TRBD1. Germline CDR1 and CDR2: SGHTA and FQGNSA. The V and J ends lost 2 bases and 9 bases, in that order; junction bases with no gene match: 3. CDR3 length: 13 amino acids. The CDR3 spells CASSLNRGMPQHF. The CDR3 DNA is TGTGCCAGCAGCTTAAACAGGGGGATGCCCCAGCATTTT.

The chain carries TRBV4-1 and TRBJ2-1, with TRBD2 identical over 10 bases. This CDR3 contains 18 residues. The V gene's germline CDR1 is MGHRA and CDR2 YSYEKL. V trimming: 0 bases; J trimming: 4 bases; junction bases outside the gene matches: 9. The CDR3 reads CASSQDFGSGGPYNEQFF. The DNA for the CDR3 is TGCGCCAGCAGCCAAGATTTTGGTAGCGGGGGGCCGTACAATGAGCAGTTCTTC.

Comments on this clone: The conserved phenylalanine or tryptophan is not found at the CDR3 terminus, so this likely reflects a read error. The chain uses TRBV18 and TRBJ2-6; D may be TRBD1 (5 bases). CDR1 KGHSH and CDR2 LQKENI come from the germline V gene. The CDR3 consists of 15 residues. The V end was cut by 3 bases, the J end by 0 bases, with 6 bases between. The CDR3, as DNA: TGTGCCAGCTCACCCCAGGGCTCTGGGGCCAACGTCCTGACTCTC. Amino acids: CASSPQGSGANVLTL.

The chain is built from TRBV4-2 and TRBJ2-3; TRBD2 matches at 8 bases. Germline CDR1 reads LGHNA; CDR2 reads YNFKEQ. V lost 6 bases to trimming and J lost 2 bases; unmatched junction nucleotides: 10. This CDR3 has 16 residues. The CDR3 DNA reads TGTGCCAGCAGGAATGATATTAGCGGGGTCACAGATACGCAGTATTTT. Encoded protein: CASRNDISGVTDTQYF.

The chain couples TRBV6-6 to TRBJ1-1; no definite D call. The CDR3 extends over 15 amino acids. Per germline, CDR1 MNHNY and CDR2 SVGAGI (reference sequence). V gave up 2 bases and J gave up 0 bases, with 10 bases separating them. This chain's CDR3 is CASSYRQSMNTEAFF. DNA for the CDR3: TGTGCCAGCAGTTACCGGCAGAGCATGAACACTGAAGCTTTCTTT.

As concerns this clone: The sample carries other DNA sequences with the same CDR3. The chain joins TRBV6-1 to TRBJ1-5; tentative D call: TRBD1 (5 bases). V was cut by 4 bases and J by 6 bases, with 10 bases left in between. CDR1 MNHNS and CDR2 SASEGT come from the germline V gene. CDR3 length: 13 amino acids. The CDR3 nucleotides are TGTGCCAGCAGTGGCGGGGGGAGTCAGCCCCAGCATTTT. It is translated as CASSGGGSQPQHF.

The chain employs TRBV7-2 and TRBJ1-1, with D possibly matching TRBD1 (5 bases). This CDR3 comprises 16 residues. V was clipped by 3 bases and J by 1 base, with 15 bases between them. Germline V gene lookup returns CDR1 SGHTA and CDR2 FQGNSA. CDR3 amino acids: CASSFRFDRRNTEAFF. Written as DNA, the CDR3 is TGTGCCAGCAGCTTTAGGTTTGACAGAAGGAACACTGAAGCTTTCTTT. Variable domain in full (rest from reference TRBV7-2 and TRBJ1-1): GAGVSQSPSNKVTEKGKDVELRCDPISGHTALYWYRQSLGQGLEFLIYFQGNSAPDKSGLPSDRFSAERTGGSVSTLTIQRTQQEDSAVYLCASSFRFDRRNTEAFFGQGTRLTVV.